Below are 10 T cell receptor beta chains sequenced from a single sample in a study of blood T cells in healthy people across ages. A sample-barcoded 5' primer and a J-beta primer mix were used in a second PCR of roughly 7 to 11 cycles. TCRdb reprocessed the 5' RACE reads via MiXCR and lists one record per CDR3 protein. The data hold 850,000 to 1,000,000 distinct CDR3 sequences, with about 48% observed a single time. The sequencing input was blood. These receptors came from a man under 40 in good health.

The chain is built from TRBV5-1 and TRBJ2-2, with 8 bases identical to TRBD2. Germline V gene data show CDR1 as SGHRS and CDR2 as YFSETQ. This CDR3 is built from 16 residues. Trimming at V came to 3 bases and at J to 0 bases, leaving 4 bases not matched to a gene. In DNA, the CDR3 is TGCGCCAGCAGCTCGCAGCGGGGGTCGAACACCGGGGAGCTGTTTTTT. Amino acids: CASSSQRGSNTGELFF.

The V gene is TRBV28, the J gene TRBJ2-3, with 10 bases fitting TRBD1. Unmatched junction bases numbered 7, after V lost 4 bases and J lost 6 bases. This CDR3 contains 15 residues. Looked up from germline, CDR1 is MDHEN and CDR2 is SYDVKM. CDR3 in amino acids: CASSSPGQGKDTQYF. CDR3 DNA: TGTGCCAGCAGTTCCCCGGGACAGGGGAAGGATACGCAGTATTTT.

V is TRBV18 and J is TRBJ1-1; D is perhaps TRBD1 (6 bases). The CDR3 loop spans 16 amino acids. V gave up 4 bases and J gave up 0 bases, with 15 bases separating them. CDR1 KGHSH and CDR2 LQKENI come from the germline V gene. The CDR3 DNA is TGTGCCAGCTCACTTGGGTCAGGGGTAGTGAACACTGAAGCTTTCTTT. Amino acids: CASSLGSGVVNTEAFF.

The chain recombines TRBV29-1 with TRBJ2-5, with D possibly called TRBD1 or TRBD2 (6 bases each). CDR3 length: 15 amino acids. Germline CDR1 reads SQVTM; CDR2 reads ANQGSEA. V lost 2 bases and J 1 base, leaving 14 bases between the germline ends. CDR3 sequence reads: CSVEWGRGVQETQYF. Here the CDR3 DNA reads TGCAGCGTTGAATGGGGGCGGGGAGTCCAAGAGACCCAGTACTTC.

A few counts support this clonotype. V gene TRBV20-1 combines with J gene TRBJ2-7; unclear D gene. Germline values: CDR1 DFQATT, CDR2 SNEGSKA (reference sequence). CDR3 length equals 14 residues. V gave up 0 bases and J gave up 3 bases, with 12 bases separating them. CDR3 loop: CSARDLRRGYEQYF. CDR3 DNA: TGCAGTGCTAGAGATCTTAGGAGAGGCTACGAGCAGTACTTC.

The CDR3 here is CASSLGGSGNQPQHF. CDR3 DNA: TGTGCCAGCAGCTTAGGGGGTTCCGGCAATCAGCCCCAGCATTTT. V is TRBV7-2 and J is TRBJ1-5, with unresolved D. The CDR3 has 15 residues. Germline CDR1 SGHTA, CDR2 FQGNSA. V lost 1 base and J 2 bases, leaving 9 bases between the germline ends.

This clonotype was counted between two and nine times. The rearrangement links TRBV27 to TRBJ2-5, with D unclear. CDR1 and CDR2 (germline): MNHEY, SMNVEV (reference sequence). This CDR3 contains 13 residues. The ends were cut back, 5 bases at V and 1 base at J, with 8 bases in the middle. The CDR3, as DNA: TGTGCCAGCAGTCCCCCTCTCCAAGAGACCCAGTACTTC. Protein product: CASSPPLQETQYF.

This clonotype has more than one count but fewer than ten. This chain connects TRBV6-6 to TRBJ2-3, with unresolved D. The V gene lost 2 bases and the J gene lost 2 bases, with 5 bases spanning the gap. CDR1 and CDR2 from the germline V gene are MNHNY and SVGAGI (reference sequence). The CDR3 covers 13 residues. The CDR3 DNA follows: TGTGCCAGCAGTTACGGCTACACAGATACGCAGTATTTT. This gives the protein CASSYGYTDTQYF.

The J gene is TRBJ1-1, the V gene TRBV6-2 or TRBV6-3; D is possibly TRBD1 (6 bases). The CDR3 loop spans 14 amino acids. Trimming shortened V by 6 bases and J by 1 base, and 12 bases separated the two germline ends. Per the germline V gene, CDR1 is MNHEY and CDR2 is SVGEGT. The CDR3 loop reads CASRAGQPNTEAFF. The DNA for the CDR3 is TGTGCCAGCAGGGCCGGACAGCCGAACACTGAAGCTTTCTTT.

This chain uses TRBV7-9 with TRBJ2-1, with TRBD2 identical over 7 bases. Germline V gene sequence: CDR1 SEHNR, CDR2 FQNEAQ (reference sequence). The CDR3 sequence is 15 residues long. The V and J ends lost 1 base and 8 bases, in that order; junction bases with no gene match: 8. CDR3: CASSLVRRGSDEQFF. The CDR3 DNA follows: TGTGCCAGCAGCTTAGTTCGGCGGGGGTCTGATGAGCAGTTCTTC.